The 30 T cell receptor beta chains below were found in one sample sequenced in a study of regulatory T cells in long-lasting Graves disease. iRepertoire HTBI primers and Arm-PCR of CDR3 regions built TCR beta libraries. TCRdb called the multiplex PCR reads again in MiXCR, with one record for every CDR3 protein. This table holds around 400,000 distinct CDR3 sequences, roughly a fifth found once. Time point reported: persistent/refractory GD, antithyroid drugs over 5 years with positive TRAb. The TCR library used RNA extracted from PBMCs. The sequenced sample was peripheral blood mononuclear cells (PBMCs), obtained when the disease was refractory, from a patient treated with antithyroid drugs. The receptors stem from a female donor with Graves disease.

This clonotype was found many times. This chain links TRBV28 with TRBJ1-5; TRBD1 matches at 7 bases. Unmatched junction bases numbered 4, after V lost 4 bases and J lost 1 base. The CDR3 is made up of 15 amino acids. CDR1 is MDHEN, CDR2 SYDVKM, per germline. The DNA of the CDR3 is TGTGCCAGCAGTTCGGGACAGAGGAGCAATCAGCCCCAGCATTTT. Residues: CASSSGQRSNQPQHF.

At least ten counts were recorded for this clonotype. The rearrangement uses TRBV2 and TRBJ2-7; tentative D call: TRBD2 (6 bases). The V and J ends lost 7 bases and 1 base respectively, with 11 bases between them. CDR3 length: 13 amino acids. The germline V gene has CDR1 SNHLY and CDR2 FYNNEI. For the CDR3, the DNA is TGTGCCAGCACCGCGGCGGGATCCTACGAGCAGTACTTC. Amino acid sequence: CASTAAGSYEQYF.

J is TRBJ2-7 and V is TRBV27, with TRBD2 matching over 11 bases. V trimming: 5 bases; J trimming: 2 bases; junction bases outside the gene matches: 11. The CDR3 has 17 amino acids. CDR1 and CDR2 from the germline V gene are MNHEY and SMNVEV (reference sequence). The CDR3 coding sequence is TGTGCCAGCAGTGTCTCGCGAACTAGCGGGAGCCCCTACGAGCAGTACTTC. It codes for CASSVSRTSGSPYEQYF.

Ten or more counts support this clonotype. The CDR3 here is CAISESPDRNRDYEQYF. The CDR3, as DNA: TGTGCCATCAGTGAGTCCCCGGACAGGAACAGAGACTACGAGCAGTACTTC. V and J are TRBV10-3 and TRBJ2-7; TRBD1 matches at 7 bases. From germline, CDR1 is ENHRY and CDR2 SYGVKD. V lost 0 bases to trimming and J lost 3 bases; unmatched junction nucleotides: 11. This CDR3 has 17 amino acids.

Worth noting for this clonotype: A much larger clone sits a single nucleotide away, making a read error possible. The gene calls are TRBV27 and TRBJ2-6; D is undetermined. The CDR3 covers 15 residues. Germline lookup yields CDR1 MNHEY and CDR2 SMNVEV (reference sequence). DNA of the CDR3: TGTACCAGCAGTTTATGGAGCTCTGGGGCCAACGTCCTGACTTTC. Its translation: CTSSLWSSGANVLTF.

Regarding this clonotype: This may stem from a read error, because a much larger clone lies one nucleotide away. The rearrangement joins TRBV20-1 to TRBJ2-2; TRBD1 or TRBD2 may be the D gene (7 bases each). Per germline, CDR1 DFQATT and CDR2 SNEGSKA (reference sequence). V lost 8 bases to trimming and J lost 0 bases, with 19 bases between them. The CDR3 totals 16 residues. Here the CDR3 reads CSTHGGQGANTGELFF. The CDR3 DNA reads TGCAGTACTCACGGGGGGCAGGGGGCGAACACCGGGGAGCTGTTTTTT.

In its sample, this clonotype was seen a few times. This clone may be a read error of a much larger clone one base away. This chain's CDR3 is CASSLEVTNTEAFF. The DNA for the CDR3 is TGTGCTAGTAGTTTGGAGGTTACGAACACTGAAGCTTTCTTT. V and J are TRBV12-5 and TRBJ1-1, with D unresolved. Germline V gene sequence: CDR1 LGHNT, CDR2 FRNRAP. CDR3 size: 14 residues. Based on the CDR3 plus reference TRBV12-5 and TRBJ1-1, the full variable domain is DARVTQTPRHKVTEMGQEVTMRCQPILGHNTVFWYRQTMMQGLELLAYFRNRAPLDDSGMPKDRFSAEMPDATLATLKIQPSEPRDSAVYFCASSLEVTNTEAFFGQGTRLTVV.

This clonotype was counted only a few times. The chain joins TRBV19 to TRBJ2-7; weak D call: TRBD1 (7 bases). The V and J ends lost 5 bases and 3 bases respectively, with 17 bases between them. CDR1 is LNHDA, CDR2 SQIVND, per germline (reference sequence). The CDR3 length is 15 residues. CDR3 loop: CASSSGGGNYYEQYF. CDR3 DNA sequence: TGTGCCAGTAGTTCTGGAGGGGGCAACTACTACGAGCAGTACTTC.

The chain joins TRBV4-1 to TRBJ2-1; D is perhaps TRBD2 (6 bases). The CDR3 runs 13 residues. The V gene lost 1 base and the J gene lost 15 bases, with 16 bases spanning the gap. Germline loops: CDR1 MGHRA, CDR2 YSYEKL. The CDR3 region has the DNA TGCGCCAGCAGCCAAGCGGAGGCGGGGTACCGGTTCTTC. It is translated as CASSQAEAGYRFF.

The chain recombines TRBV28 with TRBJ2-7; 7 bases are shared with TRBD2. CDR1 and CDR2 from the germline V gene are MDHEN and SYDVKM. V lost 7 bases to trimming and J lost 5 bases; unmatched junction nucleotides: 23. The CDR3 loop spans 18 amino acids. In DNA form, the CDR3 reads TGTGCCAGCACCTCAGGGTTGGCGGGAGTAGTCGGGGAGCACGAGCAGTACTTC. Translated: CASTSGLAGVVGEHEQYF.

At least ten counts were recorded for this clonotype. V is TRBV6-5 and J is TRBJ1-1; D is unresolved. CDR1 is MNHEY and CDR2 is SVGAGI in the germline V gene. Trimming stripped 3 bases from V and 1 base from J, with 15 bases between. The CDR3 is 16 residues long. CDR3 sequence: CASSYSFNTANTEAFF. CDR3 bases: TGTGCCAGCAGTTATTCCTTCAACACCGCGAACACTGAAGCTTTCTTT.

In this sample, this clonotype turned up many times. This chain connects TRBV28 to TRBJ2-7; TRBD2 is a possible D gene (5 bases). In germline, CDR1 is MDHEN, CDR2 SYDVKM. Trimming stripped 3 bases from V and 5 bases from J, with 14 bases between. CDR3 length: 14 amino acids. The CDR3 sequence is CASSFLARRDEQYF. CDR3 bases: TGTGCCAGCAGTTTTCTCGCGCGGCGGGACGAGCAGTACTTC.

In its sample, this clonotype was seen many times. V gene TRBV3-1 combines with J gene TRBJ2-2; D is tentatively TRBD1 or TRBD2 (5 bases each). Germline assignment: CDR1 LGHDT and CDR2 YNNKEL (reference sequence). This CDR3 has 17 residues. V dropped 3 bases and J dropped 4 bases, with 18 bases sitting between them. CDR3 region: CASSHFGGTSGTGELFF. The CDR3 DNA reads TGTGCCAGCAGCCACTTTGGGGGAACTAGTGGCACCGGGGAGCTGTTTTTT.

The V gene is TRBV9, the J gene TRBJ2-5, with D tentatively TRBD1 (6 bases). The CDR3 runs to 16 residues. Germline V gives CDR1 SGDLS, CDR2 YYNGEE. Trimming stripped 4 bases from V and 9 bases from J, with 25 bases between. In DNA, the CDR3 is TGTGCCAGCAGCCCGCGGGCAGGGGCAAGGTCGGAGGCCCAGTACTTC. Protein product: CASSPRAGARSEAQYF.

The CDR3 sequence: CASSSWTGPSNQPQHF. The CDR3 coding sequence is TGTGCCAGCAGCTCTTGGACAGGGCCTAGCAATCAGCCCCAGCATTTT. V usage is TRBV7-2 and J usage is TRBJ1-5, with 8 positions matching TRBD1. This CDR3 comprises 16 residues. In germline, CDR1 is SGHTA, CDR2 FQGNSA. Trimming removed 4 bases from V and 0 bases from J; junction bases left unmatched: 5.

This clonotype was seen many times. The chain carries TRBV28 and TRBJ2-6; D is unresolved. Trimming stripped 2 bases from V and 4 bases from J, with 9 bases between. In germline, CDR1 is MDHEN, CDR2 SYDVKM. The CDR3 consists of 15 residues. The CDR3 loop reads CASSLQAPGANVLTF. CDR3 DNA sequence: TGTGCCAGCAGTTTACAGGCCCCCGGGGCCAACGTCCTGACTTTC.

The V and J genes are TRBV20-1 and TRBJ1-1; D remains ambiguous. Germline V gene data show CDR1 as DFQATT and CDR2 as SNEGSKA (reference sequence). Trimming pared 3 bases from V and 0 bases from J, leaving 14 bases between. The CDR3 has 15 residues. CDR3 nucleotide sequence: TGCAGTGCTAGGGTTCAATACGTCCTGAACACTGAAGCTTTCTTT. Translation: CSARVQYVLNTEAFF.

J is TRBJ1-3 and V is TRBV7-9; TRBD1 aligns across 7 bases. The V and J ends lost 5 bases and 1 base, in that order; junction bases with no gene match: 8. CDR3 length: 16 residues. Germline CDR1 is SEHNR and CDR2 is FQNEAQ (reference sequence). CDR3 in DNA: TGTGCCAGCAGCATGGGACAGAGAATTTCTGGAAACACCATATATTTT. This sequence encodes CASSMGQRISGNTIYF.

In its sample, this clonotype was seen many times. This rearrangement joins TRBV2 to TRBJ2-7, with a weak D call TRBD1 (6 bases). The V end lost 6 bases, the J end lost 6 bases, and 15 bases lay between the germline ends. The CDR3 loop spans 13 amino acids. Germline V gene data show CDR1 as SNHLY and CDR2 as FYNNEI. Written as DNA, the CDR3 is TGTGCCAGCAGACAGGGTAATGGGGGCGAGCAGTACTTC. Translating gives CASRQGNGGEQYF.

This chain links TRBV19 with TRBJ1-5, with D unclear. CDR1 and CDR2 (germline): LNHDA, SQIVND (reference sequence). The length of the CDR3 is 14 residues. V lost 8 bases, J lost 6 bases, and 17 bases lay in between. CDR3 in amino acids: CASGGLAVTQPQHF. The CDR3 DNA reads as TGTGCCAGTGGTGGCCTGGCGGTCACTCAGCCCCAGCATTTT.

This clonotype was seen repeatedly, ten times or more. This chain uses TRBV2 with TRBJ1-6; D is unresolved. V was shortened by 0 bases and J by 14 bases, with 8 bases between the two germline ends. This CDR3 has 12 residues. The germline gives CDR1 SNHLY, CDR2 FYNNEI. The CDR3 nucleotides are TGTGCCAGCAGTGAAGCGCCAGTTACCCTCCACTTT. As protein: CASSEAPVTLHF.

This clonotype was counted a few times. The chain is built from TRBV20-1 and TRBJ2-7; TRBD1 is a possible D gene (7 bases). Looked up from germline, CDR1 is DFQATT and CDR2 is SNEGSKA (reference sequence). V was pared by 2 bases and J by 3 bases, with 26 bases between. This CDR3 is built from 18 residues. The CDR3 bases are TGCAGTGCTAGAAATGTTCGACCAGGGGGGCTTGGAAACTACGAGCAGTACTTC. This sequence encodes CSARNVRPGGLGNYEQYF.

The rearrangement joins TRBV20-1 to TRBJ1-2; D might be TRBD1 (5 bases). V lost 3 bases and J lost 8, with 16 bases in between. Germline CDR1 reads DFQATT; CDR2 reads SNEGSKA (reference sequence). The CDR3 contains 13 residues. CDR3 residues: CSASLGSGSGYTF. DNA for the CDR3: TGCAGTGCTAGTCTAGGTTCAGGGAGCGGCTACACCTTC.

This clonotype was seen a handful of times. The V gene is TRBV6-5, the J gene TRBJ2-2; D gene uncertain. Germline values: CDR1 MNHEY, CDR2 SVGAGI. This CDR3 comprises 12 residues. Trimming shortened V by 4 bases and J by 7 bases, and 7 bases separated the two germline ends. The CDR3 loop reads CASSLVIGELFF. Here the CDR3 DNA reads TGTGCCAGCAGTTTAGTTATCGGGGAGCTGTTTTTT.

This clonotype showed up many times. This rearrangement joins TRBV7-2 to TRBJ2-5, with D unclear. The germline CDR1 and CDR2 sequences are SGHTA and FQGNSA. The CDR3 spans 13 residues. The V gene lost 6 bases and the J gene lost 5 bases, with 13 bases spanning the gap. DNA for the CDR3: TGTGCCAGCAGTCCCGGTCGAGAGGAGACCCAGTACTTC. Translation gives CASSPGREETQYF.

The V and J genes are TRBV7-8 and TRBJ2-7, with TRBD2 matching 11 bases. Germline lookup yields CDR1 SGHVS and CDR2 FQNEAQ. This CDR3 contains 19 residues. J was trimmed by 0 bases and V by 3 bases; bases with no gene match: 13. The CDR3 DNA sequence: TGTGCCAGCAGCTTTTCCCCTGACGCTACTAGCGGGAGCTCCTACGAGCAGTACTTC. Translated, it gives CASSFSPDATSGSSYEQYF.

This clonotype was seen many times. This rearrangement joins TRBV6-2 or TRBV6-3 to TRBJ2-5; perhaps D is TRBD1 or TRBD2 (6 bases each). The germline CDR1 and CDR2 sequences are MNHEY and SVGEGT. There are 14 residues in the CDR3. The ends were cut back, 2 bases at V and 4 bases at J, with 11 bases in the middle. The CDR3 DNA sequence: TGTGCCAGCAGTTACAGGGGGGATGTAGAGACCCAGTACTTC. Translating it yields CASSYRGDVETQYF.

The CDR3 region has the DNA TGTGCCAGCAGTGCAACACTAGCGGGAGGAGCCTACGAGCAGTACTTC. Translating it yields CASSATLAGGAYEQYF. The chain combines TRBV19 with TRBJ2-7; 12 bases map to TRBD2. The CDR3 extends over 16 amino acids. In germline, CDR1 is LNHDA, CDR2 SQIVND (reference sequence). V shed 9 bases, J shed 2 bases, and the junction held 11 bases outside the gene matches.

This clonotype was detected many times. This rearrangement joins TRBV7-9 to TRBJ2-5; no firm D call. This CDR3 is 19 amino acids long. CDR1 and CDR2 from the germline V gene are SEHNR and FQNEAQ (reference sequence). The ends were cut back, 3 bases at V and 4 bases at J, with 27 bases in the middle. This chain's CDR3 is CASSFTPTTKTRSVETQYF. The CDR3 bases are TGTGCCAGCAGCTTCACCCCCACCACAAAAACCCGGAGTGTAGAGACCCAGTACTTC.

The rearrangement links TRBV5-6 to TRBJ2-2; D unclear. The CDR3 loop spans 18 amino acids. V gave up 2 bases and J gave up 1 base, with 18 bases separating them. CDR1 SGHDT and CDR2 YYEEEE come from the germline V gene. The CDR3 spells CASSFGQYDLRNTGELFF. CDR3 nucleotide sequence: TGTGCCAGCAGCTTTGGGCAGTATGACCTCCGGAACACCGGGGAGCTGTTTTTT.